This is a list of T cell receptor beta chains from one sample in a study of STAT5B mutations in CD4+ large granular lymphocyte leukemia. Assay: immunoSEQ multiplex PCR; the TCRdb copy retains only in-frame clones and omits some. The table has about 34,000 clones, around 76% seen once. The sample comprised CD4+ T cells from blood buffy coats. The source of these receptors is a human donor in good health. CDR3s include the opening cysteine and the closing phenylalanine or tryptophan. The D gene is left open where the match is weak. A row's size may be missing; if present it is once, few, many or a size class.

length: 16
V: TRBV7-3
size: .
D: TRBD2
J: TRBJ2-1
DNA: TGTGCCAGCAGCATGGGACTAGCGGGGGGCGACAATGAGCAGTTCTTC
CDR3: CASSMGLAGGDNEQFF

length: 14
V: TRBV15
size: once
D: TRBD1
J: TRBJ1-1
DNA: TGTGCCACCAGCAGGAAGGGGGCGGGCACTGAAGCTTTCTTT
CDR3: CATSRKGAGTEAFF

length: 16
V: TRBV7-3
size: .
D: TRBD2
J: TRBJ2-1
DNA: TGTGCCAGCAGCTTAAGCGGGGGGGATTACTACAATGAGCAGTTCTTC
CDR3: CASSLSGGDYYNEQFF

length: 15
V: TRBV6-6
size: once
D: TRBD1
J: TRBJ2-2
DNA: TGTGCCAGCCTTACTACAGGGGGCAACACCGGGGAGCTGTTTTTT
CDR3: CASLTTGGNTGELFF

length: 17
V: TRBV4-1
size: .
D: .
J: TRBJ1-4
DNA: TGCGCCAGCAGCCAATTACCCCTGGGGCATGTTAATGAAAAACTGTTTTTT
CDR3: CASSQLPLGHVNEKLFF

length: 17
V: TRBV5-1
size: .
D: TRBD2
J: TRBJ2-7
DNA: TGCGCCAGCAGCTCCGGGAACAGAGCGGGAGGGTCCTACGAGCAGTACTTC
CDR3: CASSSGNRAGGSYEQYF

length: 16
V: TRBV2
size: .
D: TRBD2
J: TRBJ2-5
DNA: TGTGCCAGCAGCCTAGCGGGGATCCTATTACAAGAGACCCAGTACTTC
CDR3: CASSLAGILLQETQYF

length: 14
V: TRBV7-2
size: once
D: .
J: TRBJ1-2
DNA: TGTGCCAGCATCCTGGGGGCAGGGCGTGGTGGCTACACCTTC
CDR3: CASILGAGRGGYTF

length: 17
V: TRBV4-1
size: .
D: TRBD1
J: TRBJ1-3
DNA: TGCGCCAGCAGCCAAGCCCCTGGGACAGTCTCTGGAAACACCATATATTTT
CDR3: CASSQAPGTVSGNTIYF

length: 14
V: TRBV6-6
size: .
D: .
J: TRBJ2-5
DNA: TGTGCCAGCAGTTATGTAGCACCAGGCGAGACCCAGTACTTC
CDR3: CASSYVAPGETQYF

length: 15
V: TRBV6-1
size: .
D: .
J: TRBJ1-2
DNA: TGTGCCAGCAGTGATCGGGGTGGGTTTTCCTATGGCTACACCTTC
CDR3: CASSDRGGFSYGYTF

length: 14
V: TRBV29-1
size: .
D: TRBD1
J: TRBJ2-7
DNA: TGCAGCGTTGCTCGGACAGGGATGGGCTACGAGCAGTACTTC
CDR3: CSVARTGMGYEQYF

length: 14
V: TRBV6-6
size: once
D: .
J: TRBJ1-1
DNA: TGTGCCAGCAGTTACCCCCCGGGGGACACTGAAGCTTTCTTT
CDR3: CASSYPPGDTEAFF

length: 17
V: TRBV15
size: .
D: .
J: TRBJ1-4
DNA: TGTGCCACCAGCAGAGAGGCAGCACCTTTTATTTTTGAAAAACTGTTTTTT
CDR3: CATSREAAPFIFEKLFF

length: 15
V: TRBV19
size: .
D: TRBD1
J: TRBJ2-3
DNA: TGTGCCAGTAGCCGCCGGGACAGGGGAACAGATACGCAGTATTTT
CDR3: CASSRRDRGTDTQYF

length: 15
V: TRBV7-9
size: .
D: TRBD1
J: TRBJ1-1
DNA: TGTGCCAGCAGCCCTCGGGACAGAGTCTTCACTGAAGCTTTCTTT
CDR3: CASSPRDRVFTEAFF

length: 16
V: TRBV5-1
size: .
D: TRBD1
J: TRBJ1-2
DNA: TGCGCCAGCAGCCTCACAGGGGGCGATTGGAACTATGGCTACACCTTC
CDR3: CASSLTGGDWNYGYTF

length: 16
V: TRBV15
size: .
D: TRBD1
J: TRBJ2-5
DNA: TGTGCCACCAGCCGCGGGACAGGTTCACTCCAAGAGACCCAGTACTTC
CDR3: CATSRGTGSLQETQYF

length: 14
V: TRBV10-1
size: .
D: TRBD1
J: TRBJ2-3
DNA: TGCGCCAGCAGCCGGGACAGCCTCACAGATACGCAGTATTTT
CDR3: CASSRDSLTDTQYF

length: 16
V: TRBV7-2
size: .
D: .
J: TRBJ2-1
DNA: TGTGCCAGCAGCCTCCTCGGGATCGCGAGTCACAATGAGCAGTTCTTC
CDR3: CASSLLGIASHNEQFF

length: 15
V: TRBV25-1
size: .
D: TRBD1
J: TRBJ1-1
DNA: TGTGCCAGCAGTGAATGGGGACAGTGGAACACTGAAGCTTTCTTT
CDR3: CASSEWGQWNTEAFF

length: 13
V: TRBV5-6
size: .
D: TRBD1
J: TRBJ1-2
DNA: TGTGCCAGCAGCTTACAGGGGGCATATGGCTACACCTTC
CDR3: CASSLQGAYGYTF

length: 14
V: TRBV7-2
size: .
D: TRBD2
J: TRBJ2-1
DNA: TGTGCCAGCAGAGCGGGATACTCCTACAATGAGCAGTTCTTC
CDR3: CASRAGYSYNEQFF

length: 14
V: TRBV2
size: .
D: TRBD1
J: TRBJ2-7
DNA: TGTGCCACCGTCTCCGGGGACAGGGGTAGCGAGCAGTACTTC
CDR3: CATVSGDRGSEQYF

length: 15
V: TRBV6-1
size: .
D: TRBD2
J: TRBJ2-7
DNA: TGTGCCAGCAGCCGCGGGACTAGCGGAACCTACGAGCAGTACTTC
CDR3: CASSRGTSGTYEQYF

length: 16
V: TRBV18
size: .
D: .
J: TRBJ1-3
DNA: TGTGCCAGCTCGCCTCCAGCCCCGGGAGCTGGAAACACCATATATTTT
CDR3: CASSPPAPGAGNTIYF

length: 15
V: TRBV7-2
size: .
D: .
J: TRBJ1-5
DNA: TGTGCCAGCAGCTTAGGCAGTTATAGCAATCAGCCCCAGCATTTT
CDR3: CASSLGSYSNQPQHF

length: 18
V: TRBV5-1
size: .
D: TRBD2
J: TRBJ2-2
DNA: TGCGCCAGCAGCCTACGGACTAGCGGGGGGACGAACACCGGGGAGCTGTTTTTT
CDR3: CASSLRTSGGTNTGELFF

length: 13
V: TRBV18
size: few
D: .
J: TRBJ2-1
DNA: TGTGCCAGCCGTTCGAGCTCCTACAATGAGCAGTTCTTC
CDR3: CASRSSSYNEQFF

length: 17
V: TRBV7-6
size: few
D: TRBD1
J: TRBJ1-2
DNA: TGTGCCAGCAGCTTACAAGGGGGCGGGTTTGCTAGCTATGGCTACACCTTC
CDR3: CASSLQGGGFASYGYTF

length: 15
V: TRBV7-6
size: .
D: TRBD2
J: TRBJ2-7
DNA: TGTGCCAGCAGCTATTCCGGGACTAGCCTAACCGAGCAGTACTTC
CDR3: CASSYSGTSLTEQYF

length: 16
V: TRBV4-2
size: .
D: .
J: TRBJ1-1
DNA: TGTGCCAGCAGCCAAGATCTGCGCAGGGTCATCACTGAAGCTTTCTTT
CDR3: CASSQDLRRVITEAFF